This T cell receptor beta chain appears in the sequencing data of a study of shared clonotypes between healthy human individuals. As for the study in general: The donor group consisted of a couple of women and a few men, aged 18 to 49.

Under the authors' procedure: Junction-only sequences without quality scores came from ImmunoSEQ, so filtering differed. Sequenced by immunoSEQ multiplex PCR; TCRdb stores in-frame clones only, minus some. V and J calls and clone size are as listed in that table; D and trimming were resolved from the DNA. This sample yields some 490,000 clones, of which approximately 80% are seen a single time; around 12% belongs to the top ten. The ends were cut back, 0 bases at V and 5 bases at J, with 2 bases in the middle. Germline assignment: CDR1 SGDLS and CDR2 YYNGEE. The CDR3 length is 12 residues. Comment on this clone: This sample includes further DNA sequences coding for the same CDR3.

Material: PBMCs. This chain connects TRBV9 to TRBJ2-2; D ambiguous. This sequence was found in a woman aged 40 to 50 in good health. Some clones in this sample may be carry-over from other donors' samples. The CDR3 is CASSVGTGELFF. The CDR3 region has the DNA TGTGCCAGCAGCGTAGGGACCGGGGAGCTGTTTTTT.